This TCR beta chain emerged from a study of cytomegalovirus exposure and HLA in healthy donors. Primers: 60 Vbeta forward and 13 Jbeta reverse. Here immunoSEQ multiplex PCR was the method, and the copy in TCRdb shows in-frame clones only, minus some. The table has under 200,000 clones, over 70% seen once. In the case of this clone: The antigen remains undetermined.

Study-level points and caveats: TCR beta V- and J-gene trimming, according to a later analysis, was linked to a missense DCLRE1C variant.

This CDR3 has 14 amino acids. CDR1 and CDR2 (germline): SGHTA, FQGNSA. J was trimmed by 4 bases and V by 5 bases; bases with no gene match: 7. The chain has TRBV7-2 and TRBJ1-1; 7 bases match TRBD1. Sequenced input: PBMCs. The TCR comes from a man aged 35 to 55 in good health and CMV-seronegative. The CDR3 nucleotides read TGTGCCAGCAGCAGACAGGGATGGGCCACTGAAGCTTTCTTT. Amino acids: CASSRQGWATEAFF.